The clone carrying this T cell receptor (beta chain) came up a few times. The CDR3 sequence is 17 residues long. CDR1 SEHNR and CDR2 FQNEAQ come from the germline V gene (reference sequence). Unmatched junction bases numbered 14, after V lost 5 bases and J lost 7 bases. In the original workflow: Estimation of nucleated cell counts relied on the amplification of reference gene primers. TCRdb's copy holds only in-frame clones and misses some; the assay was immunoSEQ multiplex PCR. V, J and clone size are taken as reported in that table, and D and trimming were inferred from the DNA itself. Of about 170,000 clones listed, around 83% were seen once; the top ten hold around 15%. This entry comes from a study of blood T cell repertoires in COVID-19. Cohorts were based on clinical histories the participants reported.

This receptor was identified in a man aged 45-60 years who had recovered from COVID-19. The specimen sequenced was PBMCs or T cells enriched from blood (not recorded which). J is TRBJ2-1 and V is TRBV7-9, with 10 bases identical to TRBD2. This CDR3 reads CASSPQRLAGGKNEQFF. The CDR3 DNA is TGTGCCAGCAGCCCACAACGATTAGCGGGGGGCAAAAATGAGCAGTTCTTC. Full variable domain (outside the CDR3, taken from reference TRBV7-9 and TRBJ2-1): DTGVSQNPRHKITKRGQNVTFRCDPISEHNRLYWYRQTLGQGPEFLTYFQNEAQLEKSRLLSDRFSAERPKGSFSTLEIQRTEQGDSAMYLCASSPQRLAGGKNEQFFGPGTRLTVL.